This T cell receptor beta chain is drawn from a study of tumour-infiltrating T cells in Burkitt lymphoma. In the study overall: This cohort included all epidemiological subtypes of Burkitt lymphoma. Survival, overall and progression-free, tracked with productive clonality.

Sequenced by immunoSEQ multiplex PCR; TCRdb stores in-frame clones only, minus some. The sample records over a thousand clones, around 10% being singletons. This clone was detected only a few times. The antigen is not known. Study-wide points: Several public clonotypes were shared across many Burkitt lymphoma patients.

The V end lost 5 bases, the J end lost 5 bases, and 10 bases lay between the germline ends. Germline V CDR1 and CDR2: LNHDA, SQIVND (reference sequence). The length of the CDR3 is 13 residues. The receptor comes from a human donor with Burkitt lymphoma. The rearrangement links TRBV19 to TRBJ2-1; D call uncertain. Material for sequencing was tumor tissue. CDR3 residues: CASSRRTHNEQFF. CDR3 nucleotide sequence: TGTGCCAGTAGTCGCAGGACGCACAATGAGCAGTTCTTC.